These 3 T cell receptor beta chains came from one sample sequenced in a study of blood T cells in healthy people across ages. A J-beta primer mix and a sample-barcoded 5' primer were used in a second PCR of about 7 to 11 cycles. MiXCR, run by TCRdb on the 5' RACE reads, gives a single entry per CDR3 protein. This table holds 1.5 million to 2 million distinct CDR3 sequences, about two fifths found once. The sequencing input was blood. The receptor source for this set is a human donor in good health.

This clonotype was detected a few times. The chain has TRBV7-8 and TRBJ2-7; a possible D gene is TRBD2 (6 bases). The V gene lost 4 bases and the J gene lost 7 bases, with 17 bases spanning the gap. The CDR3 has 14 residues. Germline V gene lookup returns CDR1 SGHVS and CDR2 FQNEAQ. The CDR3, as DNA: TGTGCCAGCAGCTCAGACGGGACTCAGGGAGAGCAGTACTTC. It specifies CASSSDGTQGEQYF.

The J gene is TRBJ2-1, the V gene TRBV12-3 or TRBV12-4, with D perhaps matching TRBD1 (5 bases). The CDR3 spans 15 residues. Deletions cut 5 bases from V and 4 bases from J, with 15 bases between. The CDR3 coding sequence is TGTGCCAGCAGTCCCAGGGCCTCGACTTACAATGAGCAGTTCTTC. It yields the protein CASSPRASTYNEQFF.

J is TRBJ2-7 and V is TRBV19; tentatively, D is TRBD2 (6 bases). The CDR3 runs to 15 residues. With 6 bases removed from V and 2 bases from J, the gap between germline ends came to 17 bases. In germline, CDR1 is LNHDA, CDR2 SQIVND (reference sequence). The CDR3 spells CASSPGVGVTYEQYF. As DNA, the CDR3 is TGTGCCAGTAGCCCGGGGGTAGGGGTCACCTACGAGCAGTACTTC.